The 3 T cell receptor beta chains below all came from one sample that was sequenced in a study of cytomegalovirus exposure and HLA in healthy donors. PCR employed 60 Vbeta and 13 Jbeta primers. TCRdb's table, derived via immunoSEQ multiplex PCR, lists solely in-frame clones and lacks some. Here the sample spans 180,000 or so clones, roughly four fifths being singletons. Sequencing used PBMCs. The receptors shown here come from a boy between 2 and 10 years old in good health and CMV-seronegative.

A single count supports this clone. For the CDR3, the DNA is TGTGCCAGCAGTCCGGGGGGACAGGTAAATTCACCCCTCCACTTT. Amino acid sequence: CASSPGGQVNSPLHF. V is TRBV27 and J is TRBJ1-6, with TRBD1 identical over 8 bases. The length of the CDR3 is 15 residues. From germline, CDR1 is MNHEY and CDR2 SMNVEV (reference sequence). The V and J ends lost 5 bases and 7 bases, in that order; junction bases with no gene match: 7.

This chain joins TRBV2 and TRBJ2-2, with TRBD2 matching 9 bases. V trimming: 6 bases; J trimming: 4 bases; junction bases outside the gene matches: 9. The CDR3 length is 16 residues. Germline V gene data show CDR1 as SNHLY and CDR2 as FYNNEI. CDR3: CASSPSGGGGTGELFF. CDR3 coding DNA: TGTGCCAGCAGCCCCTCTGGCGGGGGGGGCACCGGGGAGCTGTTTTTT.

The chain couples TRBV5-6 to TRBJ1-2, with 7 bases lining up with TRBD1. CDR1 SGHDT and CDR2 YYEEEE come from the germline V gene. The junction had 3 bases not matched to a gene; V was cut back by 0 bases and J by 4 bases. The CDR3 spans 14 residues. As DNA, the CDR3 is TGTGCCAGCAGCTTGGCAGGGGGGCCCTATGGCTACACCTTC. Residues: CASSLAGGPYGYTF.